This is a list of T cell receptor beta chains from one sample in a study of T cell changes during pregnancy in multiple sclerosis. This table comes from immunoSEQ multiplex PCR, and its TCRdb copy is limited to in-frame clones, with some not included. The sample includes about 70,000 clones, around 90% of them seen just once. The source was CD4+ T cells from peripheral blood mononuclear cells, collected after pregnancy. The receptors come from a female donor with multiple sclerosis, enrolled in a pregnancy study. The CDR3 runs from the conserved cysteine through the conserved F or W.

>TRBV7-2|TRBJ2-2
CASSQGLAIANTGELFF
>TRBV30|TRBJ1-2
CAWSLRGLGGYTF
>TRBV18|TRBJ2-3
CASQSAGVEDTQYF
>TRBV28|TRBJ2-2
CASSHPGGGGTGELFF
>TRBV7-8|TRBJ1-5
CASSLGRGLDSSNQPQHF
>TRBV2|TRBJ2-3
CASSERLADSDTQYF
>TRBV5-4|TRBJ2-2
CASSSGQGNTGELFF
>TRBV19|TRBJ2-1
CASSTSPTSDEQFF
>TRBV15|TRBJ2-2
CATSRDDRSNTGELFF
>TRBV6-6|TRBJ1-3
CASFFNRGNTIYF
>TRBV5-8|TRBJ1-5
CASSLHRDSLSNQPQHF
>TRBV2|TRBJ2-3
CASQILRAGDTDTQYF
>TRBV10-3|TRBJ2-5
CAISEGSRGETQYF
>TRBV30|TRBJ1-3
CAFDRVSGNTIYF
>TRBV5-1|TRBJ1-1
CASSPGTANTEAFF
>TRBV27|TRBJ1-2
CASTPTGTNYGYTF
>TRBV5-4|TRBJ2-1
CASSSGMVSYNEQFF
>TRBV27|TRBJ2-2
CASSFYEAGELFF
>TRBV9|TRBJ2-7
CASSIDPGTGYYEQYF
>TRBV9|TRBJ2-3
CASSVEAASGDWDTQYF
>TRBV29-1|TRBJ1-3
CSVHGTGGDTIYF
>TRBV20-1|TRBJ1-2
CSAYRAHGYTF
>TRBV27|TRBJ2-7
CASRQAGAEPYEQYF
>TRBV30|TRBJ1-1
CAWTEPMNTEAFF
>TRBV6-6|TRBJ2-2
CASSYSSGNTGELFF
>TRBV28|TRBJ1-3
CASTPNRGVINTIYF
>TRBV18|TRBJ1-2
CASSPAQHGYTF
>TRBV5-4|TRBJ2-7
CASSLVGGEQYF
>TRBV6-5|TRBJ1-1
CASSKTGLRNTEAFF
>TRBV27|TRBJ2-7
CASSLQEERTYEQYF
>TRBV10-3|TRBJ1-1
CAITPGQGSGYEAFF
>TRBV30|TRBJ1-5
CAWSVGDRANSNQPQHF
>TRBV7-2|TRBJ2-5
CASSLGLTGPKETQYF
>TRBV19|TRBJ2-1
CASSIAGQFYNEQFF
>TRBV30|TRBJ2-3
CAWRAPGSGTDTQYF
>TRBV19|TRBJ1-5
CATSTGGNQPQHF
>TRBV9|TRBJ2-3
CASSSGLSGDTQYF
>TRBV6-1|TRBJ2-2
CASSEEGSGELFF
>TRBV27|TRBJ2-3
CASAVTSGGVIDTQYF
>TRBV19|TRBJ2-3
CASSLLPTSTDTQYF
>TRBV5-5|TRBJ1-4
CASSSQTGGIEKLFF
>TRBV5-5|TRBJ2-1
CASSTLTSGTYNEQFF
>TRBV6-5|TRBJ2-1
CASSYRLGGDNEQFF
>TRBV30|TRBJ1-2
CAWSGGQYGYTF
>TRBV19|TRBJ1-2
CASKQPSSHGYTF
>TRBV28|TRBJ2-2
CATSGETNTGELFF
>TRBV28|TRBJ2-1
CASSLSSGSVHEQFF
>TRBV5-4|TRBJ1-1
CASRRDRANTEAFF
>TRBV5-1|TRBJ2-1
CASSPLTSGSRGEQFF
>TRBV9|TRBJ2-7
CASSASQGYEQYF
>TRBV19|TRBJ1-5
CALTDRVRPQHF
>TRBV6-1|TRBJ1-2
CASSSLSGTGDGYTF
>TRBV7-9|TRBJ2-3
CASTLAGVADTQYF
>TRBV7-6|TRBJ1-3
CASSSTGLSGNTIYF
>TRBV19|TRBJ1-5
CASSKDNSNQPQHF
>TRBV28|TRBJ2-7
CASSYSRDEQYF
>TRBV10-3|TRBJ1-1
CAINPGQGLMNTEAFF